This passage covers 6 T cell receptor beta chains from one sample sequenced in a study of cytomegalovirus exposure and HLA in healthy donors. The PCR used 60 Vbeta and 13 Jbeta primers. Clones were read by immunoSEQ multiplex PCR, and TCRdb kept only the in-frame ones, dropping some. The table has 90,000 to 100,000 clones, around 80% seen once. Sequenced material: PBMCs. The source is a man between 35 and 55 years old in good health and CMV-seronegative.

The J gene is TRBJ1-3, the V gene TRBV6-1; 7 nucleotides match TRBD1. Germline-derived CDR1 and CDR2 are MNHNS and SASEGT. V gave up 5 bases and J gave up 8 bases; unmatched junction bases: 6. The CDR3 is 13 amino acids. CDR3 loop: CASSRDRAYTIYF. CDR3 nucleotides: TGTGCCAGCAGTCGAGACAGGGCTTACACCATATATTTT.

The CDR3 bases are TGTGCCAGCAGCTTGGCAGCAGATACGCAGTATTTT. Encoded protein: CASSLAADTQYF. This chain links TRBV5-4 with TRBJ2-3; D ambiguous. V dropped 0 bases and J dropped 4 bases, with 3 bases sitting between them. Per the germline V gene, CDR1 is SGHNT and CDR2 is YYREEE (reference sequence). This CDR3 comprises 12 residues.

The rearrangement links TRBV23-1 to TRBJ2-7; TRBD2 might be the D (5 bases). TRBV23-1 is placed among ORFs of uncertain function. This CDR3 region has 14 residues. Trimming shortened V by 6 bases and J by 5 bases, and 17 bases separated the two germline ends. The CDR3 coding sequence is TGCGCCAGCAGCCGCACGCGGACTGTTGACGAGCAGTACTTC. It yields the protein CASSRTRTVDEQYF.

On this clone: Relative to the germline gene, one junction end is altered; a read error may explain this. This chain uses TRBV6-1 with TRBJ2-2; possibly TRBD2 for D (6 bases). In germline, CDR1 is MNHNS, CDR2 SASEGT. This CDR3 region has 15 residues. The CDR3 sequence: CASSEALLGNGGLFF. CDR3 DNA sequence: TGTGCCAGCAGTGAAGCGCTTCTAGGGAACGGGGGGCTGTTTTTT.

The V call is TRBV13, the J call TRBJ2-7; no clear D gene. In germline, CDR1 is PRHDT, CDR2 FYEKMQ (reference sequence). V gave up 0 bases and J gave up 2 bases, with 11 bases separating them. CDR3 length: 15 amino acids. CDR3 region: CASSLGRRQAYEQYF. DNA of the CDR3: TGTGCCAGCAGCTTAGGCCGACGCCAGGCCTACGAGCAGTACTTC. Full variable domain (outside the CDR3, taken from reference TRBV13 and TRBJ2-7): AAGVIQSPRHLIKEKRETATLKCYPIPRHDTVYWYQQGPGQDPQFLISFYEKMQSDKGSIPDRFSAQQFSDYHSELNMSSLELGDSALYFCASSLGRRQAYEQYFGPGTRLTVT.

This clone was observed once. The chain has TRBV20-1 and TRBJ2-2, with TRBD2 as a possible D gene (6 bases). Germline CDR1 is DFQATT and CDR2 is SNEGSKA (reference sequence). The CDR3 is 11 amino acids. Trimming removed 6 bases from V and 7 bases from J, with 9 bases in between. This CDR3 reads CSARGSGELFF. Here the CDR3 DNA reads TGCAGTGCCCGGGGGAGCGGGGAGCTGTTTTTT.